This T cell receptor beta chain was sequenced for a study of identifying expanded T cells in peripheral blood. V was shortened by 6 bases and J by 3 bases, with 11 bases between the two germline ends. The germline V gene encodes CDR1 SEHNR and CDR2 FQNEAQ (reference sequence). The CDR3 runs 13 residues. The assay was immunoSEQ multiplex PCR, and TCRdb's table has in-frame clones only and misses some. The sample lists 90,000 or so clones, approximately 86% occurring once. Material for sequencing was blood. V usage is TRBV7-9 and J usage is TRBJ2-5, with a tentative D call TRBD1 (5 bases). The source is a person aged 18 to 75 in good health. The CDR3 DNA reads as TGTGCCAGCAGTAGATACAGGAAAGAGACCCAGTACTTC. This translates into CASSRYRKETQYF.